The 31 T cell receptor beta chains reported below all come from one sample, sequenced in a study of blood T cell repertoires in COVID-19. Profiling relied on immunoSEQ multiplex PCR, and the TCRdb table lists in-frame clones only, not all of them. Of 95,000 to 150,000 clones in the sample, around 87% are singletons; the top ten hold 25% to 30%. Sequenced sample: peripheral blood. Receptors were obtained from a woman aged 65 to 85 with acute or convalescent COVID-19.

The table lists this clone with a count of one. The DNA of the CDR3 is TGTGCCAGCAGTGACAGCAGGTACCAAGAGACCCAGTACTTC. This sequence encodes CASSDSRYQETQYF. J is TRBJ2-5 and V is TRBV6-1; no firm D call. In germline, CDR1 is MNHNS, CDR2 SASEGT. The CDR3 has 14 residues. Trimming cost V 3 bases and J 0 bases, with 8 bases left between them.

The chain couples TRBV28 to TRBJ2-5, with D possibly being TRBD2 (5 bases). CDR3 size: 14 residues. Germline V gene sequence: CDR1 MDHEN, CDR2 SYDVKM. V dropped 8 bases and J dropped 4 bases, with 17 bases sitting between them. CDR3 in DNA: TGTGCCAGCCGGGATTCCCGCCCCCCAGAGACCCAGTACTTC. It translates to CASRDSRPPETQYF.

V and J are TRBV6-2 or TRBV6-3 and TRBJ2-1; D is perhaps TRBD2 (5 bases). In germline, CDR1 is MNHEY, CDR2 SVGEGT. V was cut by 0 bases and J by 12 bases, with 12 bases left in between. The CDR3 is made up of 13 amino acids. CDR3 bases: TGTGCCAGCAGTTACTCGCGGGCCAGCCCGCAGTTCTTC. Translated: CASSYSRASPQFF.

The V and J genes are TRBV4-2 and TRBJ1-3; D gene uncertain. The CDR3 runs to 16 residues. CDR1 LGHNA and CDR2 YNFKEQ come from the germline V gene. V was clipped by 0 bases and J by 0 bases, with 9 bases between them. CDR3 region: CASSQENTFSGNTIYF. CDR3 bases: TGTGCCAGCAGCCAAGAGAACACCTTCTCTGGAAACACCATATATTTT.

The chain carries TRBV30 and TRBJ1-2; D is possibly TRBD1 (6 bases). Germline V gene data show CDR1 as GTSNPN and CDR2 as SVGIG (reference sequence). Trimming removed 1 base from V and 5 bases from J, with 11 bases in between. The CDR3 spans 13 residues. CDR3 in amino acids: CAWSENREYGYTF. The CDR3 coding sequence is TGTGCCTGGAGTGAGAACAGGGAGTATGGCTACACCTTC.

The chain has TRBV21-1 and TRBJ1-4. TRBV21-1 is described as a pseudogene. There are 15 residues in the CDR3. CDR3 in amino acids: CASSNKGEGNEKLFF. Written as DNA, the CDR3 is TGTGCCAGCAGCAATAAGGGCGAGGGAAATGAAAAACTGTTTTTT.

V gene TRBV21-1 combines with J gene TRBJ2-7; the table calls TRBD1, which could not be checked here. TRBV21-1 represents a pseudogene. CDR3 length equals 16 residues. The CDR3 DNA follows: TGTGCCAGCAGCACTCTGGACAGGGCTCTCCTCTACGAGCAGTACTTC. Amino acids: CASSTLDRALLYEQYF.

This sequence joins TRBV30 and TRBJ2-2, with D possibly being TRBD2 (5 bases). Germline V gene data show CDR1 as GTSNPN and CDR2 as SVGIG (reference sequence). This CDR3 is built from 14 residues. The V and J ends lost 0 bases and 6 bases respectively, with 11 bases between them. The CDR3 here is CAWSVPRASGELFF. The CDR3 DNA sequence: TGTGCCTGGAGTGTCCCGAGGGCCTCCGGGGAGCTGTTTTTT.

V is TRBV5-1 and J is TRBJ1-1; possibly TRBD1 for D (6 bases). Germline CDR1 is SGHRS and CDR2 is YFSETQ. Trimming left V 4 bases short and J 5 bases short, with 18 bases between. The CDR3 consists of 15 residues. CDR3 sequence (DNA): TGCGCCAGCAGCCAGTGGGGGGGCGCCGGGACTGAAGCTTTCTTT. It yields the protein CASSQWGGAGTEAFF.

This chain uses TRBV11-2 with TRBJ2-1; tentatively, D is TRBD2 (6 bases). V was trimmed by 1 base and J by 7 bases, leaving 11 bases between them. CDR1 is SGHAT and CDR2 is FQNNGV in the germline V gene. The CDR3 runs to 14 residues. CDR3 DNA sequence: TGTGCCAGCAGCTTAGTGACGGAGGGGAATGAGCAGTTCTTC. Translation gives CASSLVTEGNEQFF. Supplemented by reference TRBV11-2 and TRBJ2-1, the full variable domain reads EAGVAQSPRYKIIEKRQSVAFWCNPISGHATLYWYQQILGQGPKLLIQFQNNGVVDDSQLPKDRFSAERLKGVDSTLKIQPAKLEDSAVYLCASSLVTEGNEQFFGPGTRLTVL.

This chain links TRBV5-1 with TRBJ2-7; a possible D gene is TRBD1 (6 bases). In germline, CDR1 is SGHRS, CDR2 YFSETQ. Trimming took 3 bases from V and 5 from J, leaving 15 bases between them. The CDR3 length is 14 residues. CDR3 nucleotide sequence: TGCGCCAGCAGCTGGTCAGGGGAGCAAGACGAGCAGTACTTC. Protein sequence: CASSWSGEQDEQYF. The full variable domain, its missing parts supplied by reference TRBV5-1 and TRBJ2-7, is KAGVTQTPRYLIKTRGQQVTLSCSPISGHRSVSWYQQTPGQGLQFLFEYFSETQRNKGNFPGRFSGRQFSNSRSEMNVSTLELGDSALYLCASSWSGEQDEQYFGPGTRLTVT.

This clone was picked up one time. The chain couples TRBV6-4 to TRBJ1-2, with 7 bases identical to TRBD1. V shed 4 bases, J shed 0 bases, and the junction held 5 bases outside the gene matches. Germline V CDR1 and CDR2: MRHNA, SNTAGT. This CDR3 is built from 15 residues. CDR3 DNA: TGTGCCAGCAGTGGGGACAGCCAAACTAACTATGGCTACACCTTC. It specifies CASSGDSQTNYGYTF.

V is TRBV29-1 and J is TRBJ1-2; D not resolved. The germline CDR1 and CDR2 sequences are SQVTM and ANQGSEA. The CDR3 runs to 12 residues. V lost 6 bases, J lost 4 bases, and 12 bases lay in between. CDR3 in amino acids: CSVEGPGYGYTF. For the CDR3, the DNA is TGCAGCGTAGAGGGTCCAGGCTATGGCTACACCTTC.

This chain links TRBV19 with TRBJ1-2; D is undetermined. Trimming took 0 bases from V and 8 from J, leaving 25 bases between them. This CDR3 has 18 amino acids. Germline V gene sequence: CDR1 LNHDA, CDR2 SQIVND (reference sequence). The CDR3 loop reads CASSIDLTPRIASGGYTF. CDR3 DNA sequence: TGTGCCAGTAGTATAGATTTGACCCCGAGAATTGCCTCGGGAGGCTACACCTTC.

In its sample, this clone was seen a few times. This chain links TRBV5-1 with TRBJ1-3; 10 bases match TRBD1. V gave up 4 bases and J gave up 4 bases; unmatched junction bases: 17. CDR1 SGHRS and CDR2 YFSETQ come from the germline V gene. The CDR3 covers 19 residues. Here the CDR3 reads CASSPGDRGKGGDGNTIYF. CDR3 sequence (DNA): TGCGCCAGCAGCCCCGGGGACAGGGGAAAGGGCGGTGACGGAAACACCATATATTTT.

The chain joins TRBV28 to TRBJ1-2; TRBD1 aligns across 9 bases. Trimming at V came to 5 bases and at J to 4 bases, leaving 8 bases not matched to a gene. Per the germline V gene, CDR1 is MDHEN and CDR2 is SYDVKM. The length of the CDR3 is 15 residues. The CDR3 loop is CASSPGTGTGYGYTF. In DNA, the CDR3 is TGTGCCAGCAGTCCCGGGACAGGGACTGGCTATGGCTACACCTTC.

The chain couples TRBV5-6 to TRBJ1-4, with 9 bases fitting TRBD1. Looked up from germline, CDR1 is SGHDT and CDR2 is YYEEEE. CDR3 length: 14 amino acids. V shed 7 bases, J shed 8 bases, and the junction held 9 bases outside the gene matches. CDR3 region: CASSRTGEGEKLFF. CDR3 DNA sequence: TGTGCCAGCTCGCGGACAGGGGAGGGAGAAAAACTGTTTTTT.

The chain joins TRBV19 to TRBJ2-7; 10 bases align to TRBD2. The trim removed 6 bases at V and 5 bases at J, leaving 4 bases unmatched. The CDR3 is 13 residues long. Looked up from germline, CDR1 is LNHDA and CDR2 is SQIVND (reference sequence). CDR3 in DNA: TGTGCCAGTAGGGAGCGGGGGGGCAACGAGCAGTACTTC. Translating gives CASRERGGNEQYF.

This clone was picked up a small number of times. The chain links TRBV6-5 to TRBJ1-6, with TRBD1 matching over 8 bases. The CDR3 has 13 residues. Trimming at V came to 5 bases and at J to 8 bases, leaving 2 bases not matched to a gene. Germline V lookup: CDR1 MNHEY, CDR2 SVGAGI. CDR3 sequence (DNA): TGTGCCAGCAGTCTGACAGGGGATTCACCCCTCCACTTT. Residues: CASSLTGDSPLHF.

The chain combines TRBV6-5 with TRBJ1-1, with TRBD1 as a possible D gene (6 bases). Germline V CDR1 and CDR2: MNHEY, SVGAGI. CDR3 length: 14 residues. V gave up 6 bases and J gave up 1 base, with 12 bases separating them. Here the CDR3 DNA reads TGTGCCAGCAGCCGCCGCAGGGGGAACACTGAAGCTTTCTTT. It encodes CASSRRRGNTEAFF.

The gene calls are TRBV7-9 and TRBJ1-1; D gene ambiguous. This CDR3 comprises 15 residues. V lost 1 base and J 1 base, leaving 10 bases between the germline ends. CDR1 and CDR2 from the germline V gene are SEHNR and FQNEAQ (reference sequence). DNA of the CDR3: TGTGCCAGCAGCTTAGGAAGCTCCTGGAACACTGAAGCTTTCTTT. It codes for CASSLGSSWNTEAFF. Together with reference TRBV7-9 and TRBJ1-1, the CDR3 gives the full variable domain: DTGVSQNPRHKITKRGQNVTFRCDPISEHNRLYWYRQTLGQGPEFLTYFQNEAQLEKSRLLSDRFSAERPKGSFSTLEIQRTEQGDSAMYLCASSLGSSWNTEAFFGQGTRLTVV.

The chain has TRBV5-1 and TRBJ1-1; D is perhaps TRBD1 (6 bases). The V and J ends lost 4 bases and 3 bases respectively, with 13 bases between them. This CDR3 is 14 amino acids long. Germline loops: CDR1 SGHRS, CDR2 YFSETQ. CDR3 DNA: TGCGCCAGCAGCCCAGGGGTTTGGGACACTGAAGCTTTCTTT. Protein product: CASSPGVWDTEAFF.

This clone has a single count. V gene TRBV28 combines with J gene TRBJ1-6, with TRBD1 identical over 9 bases. This CDR3 comprises 15 residues. Trimming at V came to 5 bases and at J to 8 bases, leaving 7 bases not matched to a gene. The V gene's germline CDR1 is MDHEN and CDR2 SYDVKM. CDR3 in DNA: TGTGCCAGCAGTCCCCGGGACAGGGTTTATTCACCCCTCCACTTT. Amino acids: CASSPRDRVYSPLHF.

CDR3 nucleotide sequence: TGTGCCAGCACCGACAGTAGGGAGCTGTTTTTT. It codes for CASTDSRELFF. This chain uses TRBV6-5 with TRBJ2-2, with D perhaps matching TRBD1 (5 bases). Germline CDR1 reads MNHEY; CDR2 reads SVGAGI. The germline V and J ends were trimmed by 7 bases and 9 bases, with 9 bases remaining between them. The CDR3 is 11 residues long.

This chain uses TRBV19 with TRBJ1-2, with a tentative D call TRBD1 (5 bases). V gave up 6 bases and J gave up 3 bases, with 14 bases separating them. This CDR3 spans 14 amino acids. Germline CDR1 is LNHDA and CDR2 is SQIVND (reference sequence). CDR3 sequence (DNA): TGTGCCAGTAGCTGGGGCAGGGATGACTATGGCTACACCTTC. It specifies CASSWGRDDYGYTF.

The genes are TRBV28 and TRBJ1-3, with D possibly matching TRBD1 (5 bases). The germline CDR1 and CDR2 sequences are MDHEN and SYDVKM. This CDR3 comprises 16 residues. V lost 4 bases and J 0 bases, leaving 13 bases between the germline ends. The chain's CDR3 is CASSSSWTISGNTIYF. The CDR3 DNA reads as TGTGCCAGCAGTTCCTCGTGGACAATCTCTGGAAACACCATATATTTT.

This chain joins TRBV2 and TRBJ1-1; the match to TRBD1 covers 12 bases. This CDR3 contains 15 residues. V was pared by 6 bases and J by 4 bases, with 6 bases of the junction left unmatched. Germline assignment: CDR1 SNHLY and CDR2 FYNNEI. The DNA for the CDR3 is TGTGCCAGCAGCCCCGGGACAGGGGGCTTCACTGAAGCTTTCTTT. This codes for CASSPGTGGFTEAFF.

The CDR3 DNA sequence: TGTGCCAGCAGCTCCTCTACTATGGCTCGTGGCCGAGACCACGAGCAGTACTTC. This sequence encodes CASSSSTMARGRDHEQYF. The V call is TRBV7-9, the J call TRBJ2-7; no definite D call. The germline gives CDR1 SEHNR, CDR2 FQNEAQ (reference sequence). CDR3 length: 18 amino acids. V lost 4 bases to trimming and J lost 5 bases, with 27 bases between them.

The chain couples TRBV5-4 to TRBJ1-5, with a weak D call TRBD1 (6 bases). The CDR3 contains 16 residues. Germline-derived CDR1 and CDR2 are SGHNT and YYREEE (reference sequence). V was cut by 4 bases and J by 2 bases, with 16 bases left in between. The CDR3 loop is CASSQQGPGGNQPQHF. The CDR3 DNA is TGTGCCAGCAGCCAACAGGGCCCCGGGGGCAATCAGCCCCAGCATTTT.

V gene TRBV18 combines with J gene TRBJ1-1, with D hard to call. The V end lost 0 bases, the J end lost 1 base, and 6 bases lay between the germline ends. The germline V gene has CDR1 KGHSH and CDR2 LQKENI. The CDR3 contains 14 residues. CDR3 amino acids: CASSPPPGNTEAFF. The CDR3 nucleotides read TGTGCCAGCTCACCACCCCCCGGGAACACTGAAGCTTTCTTT.

This clone was found a few times. This rearrangement joins TRBV7-2 to TRBJ1-4, with D possibly matching TRBD1 (5 bases). The CDR3 has 14 residues. Germline CDR1 SGHTA, CDR2 FQGNSA. Trimming removed 5 bases at V and 6 bases at J, with 13 bases between. This CDR3 is CASSLGGTDEKLFF. In nucleotides, the CDR3 is TGTGCCAGCAGCCTCGGGGGGACTGATGAAAAACTGTTTTTT. Together with reference TRBV7-2 and TRBJ1-4, the CDR3 gives the full variable domain: GAGVSQSPSNKVTEKGKDVELRCDPISGHTALYWYRQSLGQGLEFLIYFQGNSAPDKSGLPSDRFSAERTGGSVSTLTIQRTQQEDSAVYLCASSLGGTDEKLFFGSGTQLSVL.